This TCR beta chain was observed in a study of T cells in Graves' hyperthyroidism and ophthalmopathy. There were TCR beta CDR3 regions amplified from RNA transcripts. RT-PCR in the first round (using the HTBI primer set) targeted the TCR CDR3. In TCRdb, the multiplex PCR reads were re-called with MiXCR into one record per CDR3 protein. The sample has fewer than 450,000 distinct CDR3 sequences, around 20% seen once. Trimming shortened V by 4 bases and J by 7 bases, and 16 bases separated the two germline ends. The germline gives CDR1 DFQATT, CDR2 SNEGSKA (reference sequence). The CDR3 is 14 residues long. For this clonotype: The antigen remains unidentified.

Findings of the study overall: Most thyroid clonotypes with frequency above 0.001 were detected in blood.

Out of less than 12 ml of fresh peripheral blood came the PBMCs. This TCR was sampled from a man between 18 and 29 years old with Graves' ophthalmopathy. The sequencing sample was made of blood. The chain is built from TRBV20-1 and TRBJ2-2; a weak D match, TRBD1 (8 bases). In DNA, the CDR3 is TGCAGTGCTAAACAGGGGGGGGGAAGCGGGGAGCTGTTTTTT. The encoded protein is CSAKQGGGSGELFF.